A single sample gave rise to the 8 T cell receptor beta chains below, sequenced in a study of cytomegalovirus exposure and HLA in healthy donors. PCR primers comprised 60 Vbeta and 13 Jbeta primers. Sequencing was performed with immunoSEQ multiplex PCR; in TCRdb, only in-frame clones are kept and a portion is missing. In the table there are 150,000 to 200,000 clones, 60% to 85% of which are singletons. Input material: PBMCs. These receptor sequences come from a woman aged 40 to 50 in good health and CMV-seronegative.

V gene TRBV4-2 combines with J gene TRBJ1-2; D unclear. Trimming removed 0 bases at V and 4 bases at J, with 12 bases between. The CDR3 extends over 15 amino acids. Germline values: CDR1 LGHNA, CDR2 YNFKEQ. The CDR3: CASSQEPHPVYGYTF. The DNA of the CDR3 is TGTGCCAGCAGCCAAGAACCACACCCCGTCTATGGCTACACCTTC.

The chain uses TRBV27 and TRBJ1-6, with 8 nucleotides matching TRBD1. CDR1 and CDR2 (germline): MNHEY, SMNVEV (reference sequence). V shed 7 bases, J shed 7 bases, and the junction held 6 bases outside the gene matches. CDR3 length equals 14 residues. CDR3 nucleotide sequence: TGTGCCAGCACCAGGACAGGGCTGAATTCACCCCTCCACTTT. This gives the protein CASTRTGLNSPLHF.

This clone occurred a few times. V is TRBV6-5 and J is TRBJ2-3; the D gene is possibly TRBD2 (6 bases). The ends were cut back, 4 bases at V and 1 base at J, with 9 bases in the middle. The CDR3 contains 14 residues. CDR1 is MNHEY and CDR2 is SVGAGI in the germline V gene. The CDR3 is CASSLGGGTDTQYF. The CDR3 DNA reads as TGTGCCAGCAGTTTGGGGGGTGGCACAGATACGCAGTATTTT.

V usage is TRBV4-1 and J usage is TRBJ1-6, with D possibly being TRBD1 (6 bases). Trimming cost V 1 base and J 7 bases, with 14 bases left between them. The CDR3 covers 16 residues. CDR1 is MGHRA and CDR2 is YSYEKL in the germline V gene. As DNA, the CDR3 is TGCGCCAGCAGCCAAGTAAGGCAGGGACAAAATTCACCCCTCCACTTT. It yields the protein CASSQVRQGQNSPLHF.

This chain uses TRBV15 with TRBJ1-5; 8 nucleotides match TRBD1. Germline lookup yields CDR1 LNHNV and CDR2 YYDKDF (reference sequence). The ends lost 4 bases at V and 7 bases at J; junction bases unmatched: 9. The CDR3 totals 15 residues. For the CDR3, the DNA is TGTGCCACCAGCATTTCAGGGGGCTATCGGCAGCCCCAGCATTTT. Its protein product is CATSISGGYRQPQHF.

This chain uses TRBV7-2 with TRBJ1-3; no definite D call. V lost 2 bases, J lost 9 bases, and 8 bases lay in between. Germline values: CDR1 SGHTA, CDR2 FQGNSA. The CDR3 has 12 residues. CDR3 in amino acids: CASSLKFGTIYF. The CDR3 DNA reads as TGTGCCAGCAGCTTAAAATTCGGCACCATATATTTT.

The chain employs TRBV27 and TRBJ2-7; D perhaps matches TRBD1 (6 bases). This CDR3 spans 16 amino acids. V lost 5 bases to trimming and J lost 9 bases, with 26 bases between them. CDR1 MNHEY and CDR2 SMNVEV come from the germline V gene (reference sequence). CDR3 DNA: TGTGCCAGCAGTATAACACAGGGTTCGCGGTTTTTGGGGCAGTACTTC. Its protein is CASSITQGSRFLGQYF.

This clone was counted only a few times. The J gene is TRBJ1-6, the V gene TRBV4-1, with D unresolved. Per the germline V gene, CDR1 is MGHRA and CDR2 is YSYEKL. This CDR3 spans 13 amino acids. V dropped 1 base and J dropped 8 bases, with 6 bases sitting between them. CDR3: CASSQGPDSPLHF. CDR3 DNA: TGCGCCAGCAGCCAAGGTCCTGATTCACCCCTCCACTTT.